This T cell receptor (beta chain) originates from a study of cytomegalovirus exposure and HLA in healthy donors. A word on this clone: What it binds is unknown.

Study results and caveats: Immune exposure data for these donors was limited to CMV serostatus.

Unrecorded immune exposures were likely, despite nominal health at sampling. This PCR relied on a set of 60 Vbeta primers and 13 Jbeta primers. Generated by immunoSEQ multiplex PCR, the TCRdb table keeps only in-frame clones and is missing some. This listing includes about 130,000 clones. Trimming took 10 bases from V and 2 from J, leaving 18 bases between them. The V gene's germline CDR1 is SGHTA and CDR2 FQGNSA. The CDR3 length is 15 residues. This clonotype originated in a young man in good health and CMV-seronegative. Sequences were obtained from PBMCs. This rearrangement joins TRBV7-2 to TRBJ2-1; D might be TRBD2 (6 bases). The CDR3 DNA reads as TGTGCCACATCTTACCAGCGGGCGACCTACAATGAGCAGTTCTTC. Protein sequence: CATSYQRATYNEQFF. The full variable domain, in which reference TRBV7-2 and TRBJ2-1 provide the parts outside the CDR3, is GAGVSQSPSNKVTEKGKDVELRCDPISGHTALYWYRQSLGQGLEFLIYFQGNSAPDKSGLPSDRFSAERTGGSVSTLTIQRTQQEDSAVYLCATSYQRATYNEQFFGPGTRLTVL.